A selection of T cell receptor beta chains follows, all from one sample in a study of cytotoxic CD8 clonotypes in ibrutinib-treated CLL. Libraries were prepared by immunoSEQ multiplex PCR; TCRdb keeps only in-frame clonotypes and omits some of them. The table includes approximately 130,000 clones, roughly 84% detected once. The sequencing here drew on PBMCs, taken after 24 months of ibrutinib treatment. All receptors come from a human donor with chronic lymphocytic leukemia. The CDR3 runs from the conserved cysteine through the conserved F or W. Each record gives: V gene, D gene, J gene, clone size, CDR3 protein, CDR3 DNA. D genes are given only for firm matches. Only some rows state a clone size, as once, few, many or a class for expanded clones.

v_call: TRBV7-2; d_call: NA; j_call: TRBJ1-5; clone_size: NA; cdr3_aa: CASSRGLIYQPQHF; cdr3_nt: TGTGCCAGCTCCCGAGGTCTCATATATCAGCCCCAGCATTTT
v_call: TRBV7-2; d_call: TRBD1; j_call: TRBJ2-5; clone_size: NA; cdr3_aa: CASSLGIRDSLRETQYF; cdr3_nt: TGTGCCAGCAGCTTAGGCATCCGGGACAGCCTTCGAGAGACCCAGTACTTC
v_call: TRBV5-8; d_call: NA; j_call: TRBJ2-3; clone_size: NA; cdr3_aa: CASSLSGSEADTQYF; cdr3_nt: TGTGCCAGCAGCTTGTCAGGCTCAGAGGCAGATACGCAGTATTTT
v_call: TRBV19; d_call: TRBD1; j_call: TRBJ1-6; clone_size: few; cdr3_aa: CASRGDSAYNSPLHF; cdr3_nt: TGTGCCAGTAGGGGGGACAGCGCCTATAATTCACCCCTCCACTTT
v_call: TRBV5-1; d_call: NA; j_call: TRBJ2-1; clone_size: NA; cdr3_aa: CASSLYGTGGKEQFF; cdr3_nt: TGCGCCAGCAGCTTGTATGGTACGGGCGGGAAAGAGCAGTTCTTC
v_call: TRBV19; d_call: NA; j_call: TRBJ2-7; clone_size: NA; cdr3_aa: CASSGLGGRGSYEQYF; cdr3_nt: TGTGCCAGTAGCGGCCTGGGGGGCAGGGGAAGCTACGAGCAGTACTTC
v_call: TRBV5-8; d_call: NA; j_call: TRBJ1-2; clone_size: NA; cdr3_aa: CASSFPVYGYTF; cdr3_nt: TGTGCCAGCAGCTTTCCCGTGTATGGCTACACCTTC
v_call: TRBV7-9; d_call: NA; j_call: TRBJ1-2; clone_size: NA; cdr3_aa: CASSLALLVFSTDGYTF; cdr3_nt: TGTGCCAGCAGCTTAGCGCTATTAGTATTTTCCACAGATGGCTACACCTTC
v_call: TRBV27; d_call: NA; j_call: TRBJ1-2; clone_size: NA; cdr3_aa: CASSLEQVQDYGYTF; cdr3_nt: TGTGCCAGCAGTTTAGAGCAGGTCCAGGACTATGGCTACACCTTC
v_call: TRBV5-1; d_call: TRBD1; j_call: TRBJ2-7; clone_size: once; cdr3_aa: CASTVDRGEQYF; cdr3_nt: TGCGCCAGCACCGTGGACAGGGGCGAGCAGTACTTC
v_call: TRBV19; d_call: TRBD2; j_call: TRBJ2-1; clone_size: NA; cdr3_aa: CATEERAQRGGIYNEQFF; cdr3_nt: TGTGCCACGGAAGAGAGAGCACAGCGGGGGGGCATATACAATGAGCAGTTCTTC
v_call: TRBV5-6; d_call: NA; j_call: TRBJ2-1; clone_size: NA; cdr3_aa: CASSLVPGVYNEQFF; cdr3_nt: TGTGCCAGCAGCTTGGTTCCAGGAGTCTACAATGAGCAGTTCTTC
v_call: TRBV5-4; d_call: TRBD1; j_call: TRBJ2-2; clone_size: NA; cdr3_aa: CASWDRSNTGELFF; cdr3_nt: TGTGCCAGCTGGGACAGGAGTAACACCGGGGAGCTGTTTTTT
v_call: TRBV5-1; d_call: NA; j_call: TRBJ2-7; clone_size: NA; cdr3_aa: CASSFGGQGNEQYF; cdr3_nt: TGCGCCAGCAGCTTTGGTGGGCAGGGTAACGAGCAGTACTTC
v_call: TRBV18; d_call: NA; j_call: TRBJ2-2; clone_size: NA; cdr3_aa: CASSPRLMGNTGELFF; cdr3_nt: TGTGCCAGCTCACCACGTCTCATGGGAAACACCGGGGAGCTGTTTTTT
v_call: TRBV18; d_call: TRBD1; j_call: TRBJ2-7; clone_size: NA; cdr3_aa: CASSPGTESSYEQYF; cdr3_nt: TGTGCCAGCTCACCAGGGACAGAAAGCTCCTACGAGCAGTACTTC
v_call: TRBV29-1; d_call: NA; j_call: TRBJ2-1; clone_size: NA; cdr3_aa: CSVGGSYNEQFF; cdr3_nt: TGCAGCGTGGGGGGTTCCTACAATGAGCAGTTCTTC
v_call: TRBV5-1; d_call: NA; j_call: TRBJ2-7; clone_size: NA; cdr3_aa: CASSLWGYEQYF; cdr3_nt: TGCGCCAGCAGCTTGTGGGGTTACGAGCAGTACTTC
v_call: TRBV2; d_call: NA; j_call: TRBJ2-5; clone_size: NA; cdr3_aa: CASSKAREETQYF; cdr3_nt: TGTGCCAGCTCGAAGGCTAGGGAAGAGACCCAGTACTTC
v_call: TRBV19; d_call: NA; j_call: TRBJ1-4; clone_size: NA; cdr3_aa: CASSPGAANEKLFF; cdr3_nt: TGTGCCAGTAGTCCGGGGGCCGCTAATGAAAAACTGTTTTTT
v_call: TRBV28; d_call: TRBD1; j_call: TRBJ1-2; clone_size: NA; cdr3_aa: CASRRQGLNYGYTF; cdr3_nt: TGTGCCAGCAGGAGACAGGGTTTAAACTATGGCTACACCTTC
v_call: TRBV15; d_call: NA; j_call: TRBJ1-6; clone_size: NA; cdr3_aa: CATSRDRSESSYNSPLHF; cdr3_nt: TGTGCCACCAGCAGAGATCGGTCGGAGAGCTCCTATAATTCACCCCTCCACTTT
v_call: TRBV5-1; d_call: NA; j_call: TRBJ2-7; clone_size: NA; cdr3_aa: CASSLAPVPNSEQYF; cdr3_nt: TGCGCCAGCAGCTTGGCGCCGGTCCCAAACTCCGAGCAGTACTTC
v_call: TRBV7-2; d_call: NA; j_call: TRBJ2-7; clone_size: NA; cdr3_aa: CASSLGPVYEQYF; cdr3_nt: TGTGCCAGCAGCTTAGGCCCAGTCTACGAGCAGTACTTC
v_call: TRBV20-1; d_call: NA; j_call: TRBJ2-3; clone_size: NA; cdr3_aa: CSAQHTDTQYF; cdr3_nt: TGCAGTGCGCAGCACACAGATACGCAGTATTTT
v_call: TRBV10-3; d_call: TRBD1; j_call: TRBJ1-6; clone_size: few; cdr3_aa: CAIRLDRGDNSPLHF; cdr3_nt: TGTGCCATCAGGCTAGACAGGGGGGATAATTCACCCCTCCACTTT
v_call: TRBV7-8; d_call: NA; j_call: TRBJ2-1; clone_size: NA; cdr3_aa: CASSFDLTSYSYNEQFF; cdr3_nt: TGTGCCAGCAGCTTCGACCTCACTAGCTACTCCTACAATGAGCAGTTCTTC
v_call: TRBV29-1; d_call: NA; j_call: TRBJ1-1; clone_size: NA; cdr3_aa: CSVGPGHRNTEAFF; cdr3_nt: TGCAGCGTTGGACCGGGACATCGGAACACTGAAGCTTTCTTT
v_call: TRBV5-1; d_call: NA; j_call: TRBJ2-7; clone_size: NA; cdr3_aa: CASSSMPGAYEQYF; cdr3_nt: TGCGCCAGCAGCTCAATGCCGGGGGCTTACGAGCAGTACTTC
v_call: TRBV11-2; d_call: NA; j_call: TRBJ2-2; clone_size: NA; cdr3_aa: CASSPNTGELFF; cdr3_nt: TGTGCCAGCAGCCCCAACACCGGGGAGCTGTTTTTT
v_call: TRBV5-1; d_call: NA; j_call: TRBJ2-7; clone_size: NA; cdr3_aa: CASSLGTVSYEQYF; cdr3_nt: TGCGCCAGCAGCTTGGGGACGGTCTCCTACGAGCAGTACTTC
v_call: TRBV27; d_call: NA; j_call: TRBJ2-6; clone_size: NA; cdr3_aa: CASSFVSGANVLTF; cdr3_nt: TGTGCCAGCAGTTTCGTCTCTGGGGCCAACGTCCTGACTTTC
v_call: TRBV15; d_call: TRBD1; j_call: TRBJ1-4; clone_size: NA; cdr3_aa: CATSRGRQGADEKLFF; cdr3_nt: TGTGCCACCAGCAGAGGGCGACAGGGGGCGGATGAAAAACTGTTTTTT
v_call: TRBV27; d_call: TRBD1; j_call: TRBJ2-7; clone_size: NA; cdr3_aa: CASSGQGVLAEQYF; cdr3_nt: TGTGCCAGCAGTGGACAGGGGGTTTTGGCCGAGCAGTACTTC
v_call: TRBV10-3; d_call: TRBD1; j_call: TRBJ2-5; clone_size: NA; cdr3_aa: CAISVGSGGRETQYF; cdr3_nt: TGTGCCATCAGTGTTGGGTCAGGGGGCAGGGAGACCCAGTACTTC
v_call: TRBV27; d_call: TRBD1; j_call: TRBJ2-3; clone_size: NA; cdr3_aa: CASSLGPRTGGTDTQYF; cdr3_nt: TGTGCCAGCAGTTTAGGTCCTCGGACAGGGGGCACAGATACGCAGTATTTT
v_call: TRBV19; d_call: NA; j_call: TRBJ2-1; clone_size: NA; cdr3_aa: CASSEDLDRSSYNEQFF; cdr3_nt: TGTGCCAGTAGTGAAGATCTGGACAGATCATCCTACAATGAGCAGTTCTTC
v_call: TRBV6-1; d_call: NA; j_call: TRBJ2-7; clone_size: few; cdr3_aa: CASSQGAGAYEQYF; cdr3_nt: TGTGCCAGTTCTCAGGGCGCTGGGGCCTACGAGCAGTACTTC
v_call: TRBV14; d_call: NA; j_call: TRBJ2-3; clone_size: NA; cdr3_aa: CASSQGVTGAASTDTQYF; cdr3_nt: TGTGCCAGCAGCCAAGGCGTGACCGGAGCGGCTAGCACAGATACGCAGTATTTT
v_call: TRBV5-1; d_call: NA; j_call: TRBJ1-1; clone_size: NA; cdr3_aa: CASTMGLGNTEAFF; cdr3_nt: TGCGCCAGCACTATGGGCCTCGGGAACACTGAAGCTTTCTTT
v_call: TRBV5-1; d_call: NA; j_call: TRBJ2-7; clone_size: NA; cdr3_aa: CASSSLGGNEQYF; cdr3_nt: TGCGCCAGCAGCTCGCTGGGGGGAAACGAGCAGTACTTC
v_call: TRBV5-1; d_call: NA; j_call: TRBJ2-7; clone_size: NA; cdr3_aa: CASSARPEFYEQYF; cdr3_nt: TGCGCCAGCAGCGCCAGGCCAGAGTTCTACGAGCAGTACTTC
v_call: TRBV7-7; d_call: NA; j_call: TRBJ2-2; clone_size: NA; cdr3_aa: CASSSDRTGELFF; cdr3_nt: TGTGCCAGCAGCTCCGACAGAACCGGGGAGCTGTTTTTT
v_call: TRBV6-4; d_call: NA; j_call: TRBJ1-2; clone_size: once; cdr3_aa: CASSPTGRVGQGGYTF; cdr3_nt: TGTGCCAGCAGCCCCACCGGGAGGGTAGGACAAGGGGGCTACACCTTC
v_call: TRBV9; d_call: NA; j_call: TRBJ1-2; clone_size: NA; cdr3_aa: CASSVGQRDYGYTF; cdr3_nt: TGTGCCAGCAGCGTAGGGCAGCGGGACTATGGCTACACCTTC
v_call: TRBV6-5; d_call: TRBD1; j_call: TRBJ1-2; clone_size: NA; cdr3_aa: CASKPTTGLYGYTF; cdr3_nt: TGTGCCAGCAAACCTACGACAGGGTTGTATGGCTACACCTTC
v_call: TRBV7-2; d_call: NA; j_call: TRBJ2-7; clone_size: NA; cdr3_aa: CASSRDFSYEQYF; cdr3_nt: TGTGCCAGCAGCCGGGACTTCTCCTACGAGCAGTACTTC
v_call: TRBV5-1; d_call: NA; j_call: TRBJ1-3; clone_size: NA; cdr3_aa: CASSLTGLLSGNTIYF; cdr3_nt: TGCGCCAGCAGCTTGACAGGCCTACTCTCTGGAAACACCATATATTTT
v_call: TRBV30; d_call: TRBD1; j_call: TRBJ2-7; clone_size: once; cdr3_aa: CAWSPGGQGTNEQYF; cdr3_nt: TGTGCCTGGAGTCCAGGGGGACAGGGTACTAACGAGCAGTACTTC
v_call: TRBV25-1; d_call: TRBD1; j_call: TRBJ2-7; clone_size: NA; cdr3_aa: CASSTHLGQGRDSYEQYF; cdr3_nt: TGTGCCAGCAGTACGCACCTGGGACAGGGAAGGGACTCCTACGAGCAGTACTTC
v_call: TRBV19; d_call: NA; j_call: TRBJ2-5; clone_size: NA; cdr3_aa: CASQKRAEETQYF; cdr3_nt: TGTGCCAGTCAAAAGCGGGCCGAAGAGACCCAGTACTTC
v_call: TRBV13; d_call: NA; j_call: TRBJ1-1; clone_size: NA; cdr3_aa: CASSPNPGHGRTEAFF; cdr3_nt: TGTGCCAGCAGCCCAAACCCCGGACATGGACGGACTGAAGCTTTCTTT
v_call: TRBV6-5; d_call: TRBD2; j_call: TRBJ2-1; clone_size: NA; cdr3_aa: CASRQSSGDEQFF; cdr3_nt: TGTGCCAGCCGCCAATCTAGCGGCGATGAGCAGTTCTTC
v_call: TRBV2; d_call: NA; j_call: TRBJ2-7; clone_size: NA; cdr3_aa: CASTSYRVEQYF; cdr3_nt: TGTGCCAGCACTTCGTACAGGGTCGAGCAGTACTTC
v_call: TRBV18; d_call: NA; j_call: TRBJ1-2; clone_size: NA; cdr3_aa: CASSPSVSLDGYTF; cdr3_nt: TGTGCCAGCTCACCAAGCGTGTCCTTAGATGGCTACACCTTC
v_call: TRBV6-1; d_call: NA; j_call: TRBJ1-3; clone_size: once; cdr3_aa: CASSEPSLEISKNTIYF; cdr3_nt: TGTGCCAGCAGTGAACCAAGTTTGGAAATCTCTAAAAACACCATATATTTT
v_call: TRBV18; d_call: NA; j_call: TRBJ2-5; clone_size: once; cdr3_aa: CASSPLAGSWPETQYF; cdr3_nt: TGTGCCAGCTCACCATTGGCAGGGAGTTGGCCAGAGACCCAGTACTTC
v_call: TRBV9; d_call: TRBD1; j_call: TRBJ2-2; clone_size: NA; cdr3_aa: CASRAGGATGELFF; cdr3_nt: TGTGCCAGCAGAGCAGGGGGTGCCACCGGGGAGCTGTTTTTT